One sample yielded the 12 T cell receptor beta chains listed below, sequenced in a study of cytotoxic CD8 clonotypes in ibrutinib-treated CLL (dated by TCRdb to about 2021). The meaning of the sample's time point label: 20 to 25 months on ibrutinib. Receptor amplification or capture employed the immunoSEQ multiplex PCR assay. As stored in TCRdb, this immuneACCESS dataset retains in-frame rearrangements with V and J assigned. A fraction of the clones does not appear; measured against another copy, unresolved V genes explain less than half of the discrepancy, and the remainder lacks a known reason. A total of about 120,000 clones appear in this sample, approximately 85% of them only once. The ten largest account for approximately 2% of the sample. The material sequenced was PBMCs, taken after 24 months of ibrutinib treatment. These receptors were taken from a human donor with chronic lymphocytic leukemia.

This clone was recorded only once. This chain uses TRBV7-3 with TRBJ2-3; D ambiguous. CDR3 length: 13 amino acids. V lost 2 bases and J lost 6, with 9 bases in between. Germline assignment: CDR1 SGHTA and CDR2 FQGTGA. The CDR3 DNA follows: TGTGCCAGCAGCTTACAGTACCGGGATACGCAGTATTTT. Its translation: CASSLQYRDTQYF.

The genes are TRBV28 and TRBJ2-2; D tentatively reads TRBD1 or TRBD2 (6 bases each). Germline CDR1 reads MDHEN; CDR2 reads SYDVKM. There are 17 residues in the CDR3. Trimming left V 7 bases short and J 5 bases short, with 23 bases between. The CDR3 is CASTLGGGFGITGELFF. CDR3 nucleotides: TGTGCCAGCACCTTAGGGGGAGGTTTTGGAATAACCGGGGAGCTGTTTTTT.

The chain is built from TRBV7-2 and TRBJ2-7; either TRBD1 or TRBD2 may fit D (5 bases each). Germline V gene sequence: CDR1 SGHTA, CDR2 FQGNSA. The CDR3 covers 12 residues. V lost 5 bases and J lost 4, with 9 bases in between. The CDR3 here is CASSPEGYEQYF. CDR3 sequence (DNA): TGTGCCAGCAGCCCCGAGGGGTACGAGCAGTACTTC.

CDR3: CASSFYASSYEQYF. The CDR3 nucleotides read TGTGCCAGCAGCTTCTACGCCAGCTCCTACGAGCAGTACTTC. The chain couples TRBV5-5 to TRBJ2-7; the D is unclear. V dropped 2 bases and J dropped 0 bases, with 9 bases sitting between them. Germline-derived CDR1 and CDR2 are SGHKS and YYEKEE (reference sequence). CDR3 length: 14 residues.

As regards this clone: It is unclear where the CDR3 begins or ends on the DNA, so no DNA is shown, and the CDR3 is as TCRdb lists it. The gene calls are TRBV21-1 and TRBJ2-7; the table assigns TRBD2, which was not confirmed against the DNA. TRBV21-1 is a known pseudogene. The CDR3 is 17 residues long, ends included. The CDR3 loop reads CASSKVSGPEGSYEQYF.

CDR3 sequence (DNA): TGTGCCAGCTGCCGGGGCTCCGGATATAGCAATCAGCCCCAGCATTTT. It codes for CASCRGSGYSNQPQHF. The chain employs TRBV28 and TRBJ1-5; perhaps TRBD1 as D (5 bases). Germline V gene sequence: CDR1 MDHEN, CDR2 SYDVKM. V was shortened by 8 bases and J by 0 bases, with 17 bases between the two germline ends. The CDR3 contains 16 residues.

This clone appeared a single time. V gene TRBV11-3 combines with J gene TRBJ2-2; D gene ambiguous. Trimming took 5 bases from V and 5 from J, leaving 12 bases between them. This CDR3 region has 14 residues. In germline, CDR1 is SGHNT, CDR2 YENEEA. The CDR3 is CASSQGRSTGELFF. The CDR3 region has the DNA TGTGCCAGCAGCCAAGGACGTTCGACCGGGGAGCTGTTTTTT.

The rearrangement joins TRBV5-4 to TRBJ2-3; the D is unclear. Germline loops: CDR1 SGHNT, CDR2 YYREEE (reference sequence). Trimming removed 1 base from V and 1 base from J, with 10 bases in between. CDR3 length equals 15 residues. The CDR3 DNA is TGTGCCAGCAGCTTGTACAGTAGGGGCACAGATACGCAGTATTTT. Its translation: CASSLYSRGTDTQYF. The entire variable domain, with the rest obtained from reference TRBV5-4 and TRBJ2-3, is as follows: ETGVTQSPTHLIKTRGQQVTLRCSSQSGHNTVSWYQQALGQGPQFIFQYYREEENGRGNFPPRFSGLQFPNYSSELNVNALELDDSALYLCASSLYSRGTDTQYFGPGTRLTVL.

The V gene is TRBV19, the J gene TRBJ2-2, with 7 bases identical to TRBD1. The germline V gene has CDR1 LNHDA and CDR2 SQIVND (reference sequence). With V trimmed by 9 bases and J by 1 base, 11 bases remained unmatched. The CDR3 is 16 amino acids. The CDR3 reads CASSYGRGLNTGELFF. The CDR3 nucleotides read TGTGCCAGCTCCTACGGCAGGGGGTTGAACACCGGGGAGCTGTTTTTT.

The chain combines TRBV27 with TRBJ1-5; 7 bases map to TRBD1. Germline CDR1 reads MNHEY; CDR2 reads SMNVEV (reference sequence). J was trimmed by 7 bases and V by 5 bases; bases with no gene match: 14. CDR3 length equals 16 residues. CDR3 in amino acids: CASSLIWRQGGQPQHF. CDR3 nucleotides: TGTGCCAGCAGTCTTATATGGAGACAGGGAGGGCAGCCCCAGCATTTT.

This chain joins TRBV15 and TRBJ2-1; 7 bases fit TRBD2. The V gene's germline CDR1 is LNHNV and CDR2 YYDKDF (reference sequence). The CDR3 runs 17 residues. The V gene end was trimmed by 1 base and the J gene end by 3 bases; junction bases not matched to a gene: 9. DNA of the CDR3: TGTGCCACCAGCAGAGGTTCCTCTAGCGGAGTCTACAATGAGCAGTTCTTC. This gives the protein CATSRGSSSGVYNEQFF. The variable domain in full, with the rest retrieved from reference TRBV15 and TRBJ2-1, is DAMVIQNPRYQVTQFGKPVTLSCSQTLNHNVMYWYQQKSSQAPKLLFHYYDKDFNNEADTPDNFQSRRPNTSFCFLDIRSPGLGDTAMYLCATSRGSSSGVYNEQFFGPGTRLTVL.

This clone has just one count. V and J are TRBV28 and TRBJ2-4, with D possibly being TRBD1 (7 bases). CDR1 and CDR2 from the germline V gene are MDHEN and SYDVKM. CDR3 length: 12 amino acids. Trimming shortened V by 5 bases and J by 15 bases, and 17 bases separated the two germline ends. CDR3 sequence: CASSPRGTVSYF. In DNA, the CDR3 is TGTGCCAGCAGTCCTCGGGGGACAGTCTCGTACTTC.